This TCR beta chain stems from a study of cytomegalovirus exposure and HLA in healthy donors (dated by TCRdb to the late 2010s). Background for the entire study: An earlier analysis of some 500 of the donors reported more than 250 Gb of sequence data and 117 million unique TCR beta sequences from some 180 million T cells. Besides the first cohort of hundreds of subjects, a separate validation cohort made up of some 110 different subjects was used. The study aimed to test whether cataloging public T cell receptors could reveal signatures of past pathogen exposure. Of the roughly 400 genotyped donors, around 81% fell in the genetic ancestry cluster associated with self-reported Caucasian donors. Donor age, sex, ethnicity and CMV serostatus were collected together with the repertoire data. The number of donors typed differed by locus, with about 620-630 for A, B, C, DRB1 and DQB1, more than 500 for DQA1, approximately 580 for DPA1, and about 450 for DPB1. Using immunosequencing, the study profiled T cell repertoires from about 620 subjects and related those repertoires to cytomegalovirus serostatus. HLA typing covered class I and class II loci at four-digit resolution. An early release that covered 640 HLA-typed donors contained 300 to 350 gigabases of sequencing data and 75 million to 100 million unique TCR sequences. A later analysis re-analyzed previously published TCR beta repertoires from 600 to 850 donors and added high-resolution HLA genotyping to study TCR occurrence patterns. Rather than drawing on any new phenotypic data, the later analysis identified candidate immune exposures from TCR beta sequences and the way those sequences occurred across donors. To predict cytomegalovirus infection status, the study combined high-throughput TCR immunosequencing, statistical association of individual TCRs with disease status, and machine learning. On average, roughly 250,000 unique TCR beta nucleotide sequences were sequenced per donor among a few hundred genotyped donors of the cohort, with roughly a sixth of those sequences being non-productive. Because of strong linkage in the cohort, a few DR-DQ haplotypes were treated as single units for association and clustering. An earlier analysis of several hundred of the donors used high-throughput TCR beta sequencing to judge whether each TCR beta V gene segment behaved as functional or pseudogenic. Genome-wide SNP genotypes for about three fifths of the roughly 670 donors were used in a later genetic analysis, which treated that subset as a discovery cohort. Every repertoire in the discovery cohort had been generated on one and the same sequencing platform. General conclusions and limits of the study: In a later analysis, HLA-associated TCR beta chains were found to be more clonally expanded and to have lower generation probabilities than equally common non-associated chains. For the cohort, immune exposure information was limited to CMV serostatus. Because counts were too low, roughly 18 rarely observed V segments, including chromosome 9 orphons, were left out of the earlier analysis of 587 of the donors. According to a later analysis, most CMV-associated TCR beta chains appeared to be HLA-restricted, and the HLA associations seemed to be driven largely by CMV exposure. The classifier was reported to diagnose cytomegalovirus status with high specificity and sensitivity in both the original cohort and the validation cohort. Roughly uniform sequencing depth across donors was assumed in presence/absence analyses, although this assumption may not hold. Several of the top co-occurrence clusters appeared to be linked to parvovirus B19, influenza, CMV and Epstein-Barr virus, according to a later analysis. A later genetic analysis reported fewer N-insertions in productive TCRs among donors in an Asian-associated ancestry cluster than the approximately 670-donor mean. The cohort was sequenced for TCR beta chains only, and without alpha or paired-chain data the features that could be detected were limited. A further reported finding was that TCR beta sequences accurately predicted the HLA-A and HLA-B alleles for most subjects in the first cohort. Strong co-occurrence of HLA alleles, especially DR and DQ, made assigning TCR associations to individual alleles difficult. A few of the identified cytomegalovirus-associated TCR beta chains were confirmed in vitro to be specific for cytomegalovirus antigens. It was suggested by the authors that the approach could potentially be generalized to other disease states and immunological phenotypes. A later analysis found that TCR association rates varied across HLA loci, with DRB1 alleles showing the most associated TCRs and HLA-C alleles the fewest. A total of roughly 160 TCR beta chains were listed by the study as associated with cytomegalovirus. In an earlier analysis of 587 of the donors, most TCR beta V segments appeared in productive rearrangements about 90% or about 30% of the time, broadly matching IMGT annotations. Linkage disequilibrium might explain the correlated functional status among segregating V segments, but an unknown experimental factor could not be ruled out. Because HLA typing was unavailable for some donors at each locus, only the typed subset was used in association tests. In a later analysis, about 17,000 TCR beta sequences were associated with specific HLA alleles at a false discovery rate of 0.05. Across donors, most TCR sequences were observed very rarely, whereas some public TCRs were present in many individuals. An association between a missense DCLRE1C variant and V-gene and J-gene trimming of TCR beta chains was found in a later genetic analysis and replicated in an independent cohort. The sequencing pipeline was judged likely to have produced a cluster of highly shared sequence variants as a technical artifact. Some IMGT-functional V segments, including TRBV6-2 and TRBV6-3, could not be distinguished by the 87-base-pair reads and were therefore excluded.

The library relied on the immunoSEQ multiplex PCR assay. For the multiplex PCR, a mixture combining 60 forward primers for TCR Vbeta segments and 13 reverse primers for TCR Jbeta segments was used. Amplification of the CDR3 region of rearranged TCR beta genes was performed with a multiplex PCR assay on genomic DNA. The Illumina HiSeq System was used to sequence the amplified TCR beta libraries as 87-base-pair reads. From the authors' description of their analysis: Across the 670 or so repertoires, a later analysis counted approximately 75 million unique TCR beta chains, 9.5 million to 12 million of which were shared by at least two donors. Raw reads were error-corrected and collapsed into unique sequences with a nearest-neighbor algorithm that merged closely related sequences to remove PCR and sequencing errors. To assign V, D and J gene segments, CDR3 sequences were aligned to IMGT reference sequences. Each retained sequence needed at least a six-nucleotide match to both a V gene segment and a J gene segment. Rearrangements were called productive when the CDR3 lacked stop codons and stayed in frame with V and J; all others were non-productive. CDR3 was defined according to IMGT convention as the region running from the second conserved V-encoded cysteine to the conserved J-encoded phenylalanine. The earlier analysis of some 600 of the donors excluded sequences that lacked an unambiguous match to a single V gene segment. An earlier analysis of almost 600 of the donors classified V segments as functional when productive rearrangements were above 56.7% and as segregating when the standard deviation between donors was above 5%. To diagnose cytomegalovirus status from the catalog of TCR beta chain sequences, a statistical classification framework was built. In a later analysis, TCR nucleotide sequences were compared against IMGT/GENE-DB human TR gene sequences so that V and J genes could be assigned. In a later analysis, CDR3 sequences and most-parsimonious VDJ recombination scenarios were assigned using the TCRdist pipeline. A later analysis defined each TCR beta chain by its CDR3 amino acid sequence plus V-gene family, and excluded reads lacking a unique V-gene family. To address suspected cross-contamination and a sequencing artifact, a later analysis removed several hundred highly shared, low-generation-probability nucleotide sequences. In a later analysis, a clonal expansion index was calculated for each public chain from normalized within-repertoire ranks of inferred template counts. Generation probabilities in a later analysis came from a VDJ recombination model fitted to out-of-frame rearrangements, and those results were checked against IGoR. In a later analysis, TCR-TCR, TCR-HLA and TCR-CMV co-occurrence was scored with hypergeometric tests, and a repertoire-size bias correction was applied to TCR pairs. A later analysis estimated false discovery rates by permuting HLA or CMV assignments 20 times. In a later analysis, co-occurring TCRs were grouped using DBSCAN, with TCRdist sequence similarity added in when clustering inside HLA-allele-positive subsets. For co-occurrence clustering, repertoires with fewer than 30,000 or more than 120,000 public chains were excluded, along with a handful of repertoires with anomalous nucleotide sharing. TCRdb stores this immuneACCESS table with in-frame sequences only. Part of the clones is absent; in the studies checked, under half of the shortfall reflects unresolved V genes, and no reason is known for the rest. The DNA gave D and trimming, while V, J and clone size come from that table. The sample table lists about 180,000 clones, 82% of them with a count of one. The ten largest clones capture more than 1.5% of the sample.

According to the germline V gene, CDR1 reads KGHSH and CDR2 reads LQKENI. The junction shows trimming of 3 bases on V and 5 bases on J, and the gene matches do not reach 16 bases of it. The CDR3, cysteine through phenylalanine, is 17 amino acids long. Only the CDR3 part of the read is kept: 51 bases, read in frame from the first base. The cohort consisted of 650 to 850 healthy bone marrow donors. Cohort members were all nominally healthy when sampled, although unrecorded immune exposures were likely present. The donor was CMV seronegative and belonged to the group of 352 seronegative cohort members. Each donor provided a peripheral blood sample, and peripheral blood mononuclear cells were used for TCR beta sequencing. The Qiagen DNeasy Blood Extraction Kit was used to extract genomic DNA from the blood cell samples. Concerning this clone: Its target antigen remains unknown. Base qualities were left out, and no much larger clone turns up one base away.

The TCR comes from a man in his forties or fifties in good health and CMV-seronegative. The sequence is built from TRBV18 and TRBJ2-7, with 7 central nucleotides matching TRBD2. The sequenced sample consisted of PBMCs. The nucleotides read TGTGCCAGCTCACCGGGGCTAGCGGTACAATTGGCCCACGAGCAGTACTTC. This gives the protein CASSPGLAVQLAHEQYF.